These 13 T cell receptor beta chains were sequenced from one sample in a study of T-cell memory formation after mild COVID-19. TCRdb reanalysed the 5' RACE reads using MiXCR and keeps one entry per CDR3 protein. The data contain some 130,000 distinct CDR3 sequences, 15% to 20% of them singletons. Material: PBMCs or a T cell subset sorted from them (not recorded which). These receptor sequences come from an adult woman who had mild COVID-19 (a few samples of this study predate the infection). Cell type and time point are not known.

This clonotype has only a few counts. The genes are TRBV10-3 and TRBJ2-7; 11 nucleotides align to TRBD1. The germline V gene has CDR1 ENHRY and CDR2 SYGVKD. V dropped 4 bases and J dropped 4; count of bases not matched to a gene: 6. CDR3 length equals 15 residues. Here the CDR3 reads CAISAPGQGVYEQYF. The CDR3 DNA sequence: TGTGCCATCAGTGCTCCGGGACAGGGGGTTTACGAGCAGTACTTC.

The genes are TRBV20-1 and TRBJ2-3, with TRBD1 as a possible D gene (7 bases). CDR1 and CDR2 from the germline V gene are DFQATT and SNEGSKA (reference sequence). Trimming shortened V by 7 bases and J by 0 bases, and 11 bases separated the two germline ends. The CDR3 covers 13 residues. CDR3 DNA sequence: TGCAGTGGACAGGGAGGTAGCACAGATACGCAGTATTTT. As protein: CSGQGGSTDTQYF.

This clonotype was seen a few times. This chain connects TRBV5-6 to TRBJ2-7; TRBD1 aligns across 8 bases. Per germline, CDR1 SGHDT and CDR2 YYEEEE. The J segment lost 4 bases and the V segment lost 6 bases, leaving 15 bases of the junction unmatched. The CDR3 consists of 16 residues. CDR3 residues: CASNLASGQGWYEQYF. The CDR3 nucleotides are TGTGCCAGCAATCTTGCCTCTGGACAGGGTTGGTACGAGCAGTACTTC. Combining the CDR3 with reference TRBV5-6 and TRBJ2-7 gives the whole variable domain DAGVTQSPTHLIKTRGQQVTLRCSPKSGHDTVSWYQQALGQGPQFIFQYYEEEERQRGNFPDRFSGHQFPNYSSELNVNALLLGDSALYLCASNLASGQGWYEQYFGPGTRLTVT.

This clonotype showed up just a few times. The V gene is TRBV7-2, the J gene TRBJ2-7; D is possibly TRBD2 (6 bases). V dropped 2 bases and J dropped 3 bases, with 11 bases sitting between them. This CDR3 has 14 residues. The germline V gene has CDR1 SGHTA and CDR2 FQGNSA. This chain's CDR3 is CASSLSGQDYEQYF. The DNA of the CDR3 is TGTGCCAGCAGCTTAAGCGGGCAGGACTACGAGCAGTACTTC.

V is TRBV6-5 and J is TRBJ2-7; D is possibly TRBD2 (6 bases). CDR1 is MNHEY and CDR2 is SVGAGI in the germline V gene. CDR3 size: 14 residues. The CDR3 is CGSKRALEAYEQYF. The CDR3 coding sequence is TGTGGGAGCAAGCGGGCCCTTGAAGCCTACGAGCAGTACTTC.

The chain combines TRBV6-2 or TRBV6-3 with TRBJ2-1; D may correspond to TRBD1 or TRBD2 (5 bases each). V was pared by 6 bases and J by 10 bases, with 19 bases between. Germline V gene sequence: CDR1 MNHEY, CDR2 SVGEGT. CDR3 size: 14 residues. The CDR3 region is CASSPRGGPGEQFF. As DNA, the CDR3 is TGTGCCAGCAGCCCACGGGGCGGGCCGGGGGAGCAGTTCTTC.

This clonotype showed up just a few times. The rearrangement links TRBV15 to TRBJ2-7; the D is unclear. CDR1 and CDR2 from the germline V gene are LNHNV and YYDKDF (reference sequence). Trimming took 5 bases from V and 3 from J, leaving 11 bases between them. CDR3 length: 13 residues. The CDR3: CATSWLTGYEQYF. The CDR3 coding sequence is TGTGCCACCAGCTGGCTGACTGGCTACGAGCAGTACTTC.

This CDR3 is CASSAGGTYYTDTQYF. As DNA, the CDR3 is TGTGCCAGCAGCGCCGGGGGGACGTATTACACAGATACGCAGTATTTT. The V call is TRBV9, the J call TRBJ2-3; 7 bases fit TRBD2. V lost 3 bases to trimming and J lost 2 bases; unmatched junction nucleotides: 9. This CDR3 has 16 amino acids. Germline V CDR1 and CDR2: SGDLS, YYNGEE.

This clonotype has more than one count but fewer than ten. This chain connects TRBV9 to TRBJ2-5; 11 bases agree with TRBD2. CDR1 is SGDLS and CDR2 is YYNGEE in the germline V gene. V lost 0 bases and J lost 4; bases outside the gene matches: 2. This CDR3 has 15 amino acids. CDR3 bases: TGTGCCAGCAGCGTAGGCACTAGCGGGGGAGAGACCCAGTACTTC. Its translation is CASSVGTSGGETQYF.

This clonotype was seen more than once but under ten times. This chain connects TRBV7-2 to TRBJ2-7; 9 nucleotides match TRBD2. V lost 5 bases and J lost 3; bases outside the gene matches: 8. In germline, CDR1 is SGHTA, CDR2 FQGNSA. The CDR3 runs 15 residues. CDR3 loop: CASSPISGSFYEQYF. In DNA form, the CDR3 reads TGTGCCAGCAGCCCGATTAGCGGGAGCTTCTACGAGCAGTACTTC.

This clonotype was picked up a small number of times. This chain's CDR3 is CASSPEGDRTYEQYF. The CDR3 region has the DNA TGCGCCAGCAGCCCAGAGGGGGACAGGACCTACGAGCAGTACTTC. This chain links TRBV5-1 with TRBJ2-7; TRBD1 matches at 8 bases. The CDR3 has 15 amino acids. Germline loops: CDR1 SGHRS, CDR2 YFSETQ. V dropped 4 bases and J dropped 2; count of bases not matched to a gene: 8. Variable domain in full (rest from reference TRBV5-1 and TRBJ2-7): KAGVTQTPRYLIKTRGQQVTLSCSPISGHRSVSWYQQTPGQGLQFLFEYFSETQRNKGNFPGRFSGRQFSNSRSEMNVSTLELGDSALYLCASSPEGDRTYEQYFGPGTRLTVT.

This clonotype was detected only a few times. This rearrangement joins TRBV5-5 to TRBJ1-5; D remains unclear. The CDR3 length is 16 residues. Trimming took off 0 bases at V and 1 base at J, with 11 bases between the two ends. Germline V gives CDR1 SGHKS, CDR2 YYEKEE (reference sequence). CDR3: CASSLGGSGSNQPQHF. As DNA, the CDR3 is TGTGCCAGCAGCTTGGGAGGGAGCGGGAGCAATCAGCCCCAGCATTTT. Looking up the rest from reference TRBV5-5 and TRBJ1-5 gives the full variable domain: DAGVTQSPTHLIKTRGQQVTLRCSPISGHKSVSWYQQVLGQGPQFIFQYYEKEERGRGNFPDRFSARQFPNYSSELNVNALLLGDSALYLCASSLGGSGSNQPQHFGDGTRLSIL.

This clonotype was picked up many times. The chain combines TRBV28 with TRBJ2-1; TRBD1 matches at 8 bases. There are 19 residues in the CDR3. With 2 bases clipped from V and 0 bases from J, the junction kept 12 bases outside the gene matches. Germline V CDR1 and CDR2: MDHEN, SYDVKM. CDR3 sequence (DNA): TGTGCCAGCAGTTTACCGTGGCAGGGGGCGGCCCTCTCCTACAATGAGCAGTTCTTC. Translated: CASSLPWQGAALSYNEQFF.